This T cell receptor beta chain emerged from a study of blood T cells in healthy people across ages. The study's findings and limits: TCR beta diversity was tightly associated with the proportion of naive T cells. One million T cells yielded diversity estimates that were considered underestimates.

Isolation yielded PBMCs, at least 7 million per sample, in every case. Primed by a sample-barcoded 5' primer and a J-beta primer mix, a second PCR proceeded for roughly 6 to 12 cycles. No fewer than 2.5 million CDR3-containing paired-end reads came from each sample. TCRdb redid the calling of the 5' RACE reads with MiXCR, one entry per CDR3 protein. The data contain around 620,000 distinct CDR3 sequences, roughly a quarter of them singletons. As regards this clonotype: Its matching antigen is unknown.

The CDR3 length is 16 residues. V lost 4 bases and J lost 7; bases outside the gene matches: 14. Germline V gives CDR1 MNHEY, CDR2 SMNVEV (reference sequence). The rearrangement links TRBV27 to TRBJ2-3; 7 bases are a match to TRBD2. The sample taken for sequencing was blood. This TCR was recovered from an older woman in good health. This chain's CDR3 is CASSSRRTSFLNTQYF. CDR3 nucleotide sequence: TGTGCCAGCAGTTCCCGGAGGACTAGTTTTTTAAATACGCAGTATTTT.